This T cell receptor (beta chain) is from a study of blood T cell repertoires in COVID-19. The protocol was immunoSEQ multiplex PCR, while the TCRdb copy is restricted to in-frame clones and leaves out a portion. The sample includes tens of thousands of clones, around 72% of them seen just once. The CDR3 runs to 14 residues. CDR1 SGHNT and CDR2 YENEEA come from the germline V gene. V shed 2 bases and J shed 7 bases, with 11 bases lying between them. This clone was seen only once. The TCR comes from a human donor with acute or convalescent COVID-19. The donor label of this sample is uncertain. Material: peripheral blood. The chain recombines TRBV11-3 with TRBJ2-2; possibly TRBD1 for D (6 bases). CDR3 nucleotides: TGTGCCAGCAGCTTAACAGGGTCGGTCGGGGAGCTGTTTTTT. It codes for CASSLTGSVGELFF.